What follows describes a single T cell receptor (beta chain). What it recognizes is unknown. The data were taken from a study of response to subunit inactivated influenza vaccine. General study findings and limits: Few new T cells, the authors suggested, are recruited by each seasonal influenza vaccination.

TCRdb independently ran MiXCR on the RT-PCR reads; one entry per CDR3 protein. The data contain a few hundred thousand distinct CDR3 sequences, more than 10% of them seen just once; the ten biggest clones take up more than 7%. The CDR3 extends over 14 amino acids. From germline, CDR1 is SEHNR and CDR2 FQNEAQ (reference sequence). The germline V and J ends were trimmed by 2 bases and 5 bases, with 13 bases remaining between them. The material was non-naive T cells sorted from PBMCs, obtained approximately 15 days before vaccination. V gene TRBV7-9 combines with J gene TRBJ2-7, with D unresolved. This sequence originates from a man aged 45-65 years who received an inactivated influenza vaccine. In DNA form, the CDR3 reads TGTGCCAGCAGCTTACCGGGCGGTTTTCACGAGCAGTACTTC. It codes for CASSLPGGFHEQYF.